Shown below are 21 T cell receptor beta chains from a single sample sequenced in a study of shared T cell receptors in the human thymus. Clones were sequenced by immunoSEQ multiplex PCR, and TCRdb holds only the in-frame ones, with some missing. The sample has hundreds of thousands of clones, roughly 90% seen once; the top ten hold roughly 0.0097%. These same records also appear under a second study, on human thymus T cells.

The sample comprised thymocytes. The source of these receptors is a boy under two years old with a congenital heart defect.

The genes are TRBV28 and TRBJ2-2; 7 bases match TRBD2. V lost 6 bases and J lost 7; bases outside the gene matches: 8. The CDR3 covers 14 residues. CDR1 and CDR2 from the germline V gene are MDHEN and SYDVKM. CDR3 sequence (DNA): TGTGCCAGCAGACCGGCCAGGGAGGGCGGGGAGCTGTTTTTT. Residues: CASRPAREGGELFF.

J is TRBJ2-1 and V is TRBV7-9, with D possibly being TRBD1 (5 bases). Germline CDR1 SEHNR, CDR2 FQNEAQ (reference sequence). Trimming pared 1 base from V and 5 bases from J, leaving 18 bases between. The CDR3 totals 17 residues. The CDR3 loop is CASSLDQFKGPDNEQFF. The CDR3 bases are TGTGCCAGCAGCTTAGACCAATTCAAGGGGCCGGACAATGAGCAGTTCTTC.

The chain has TRBV5-1 and TRBJ2-1; D uncertain. Germline lookup yields CDR1 SGHRS and CDR2 YFSETQ. V was clipped by 1 base and J by 3 bases, with 17 bases between them. This CDR3 has 17 residues. The CDR3 DNA is TGCGCCAGCAGCTTGAACTGCACAGCTCCTAACTACAATGAGCAGTTCTTC. It specifies CASSLNCTAPNYNEQFF.

This chain joins TRBV27 and TRBJ2-5; 8 nucleotides align to TRBD1. The CDR3 extends over 14 amino acids. V gave up 8 bases and J gave up 2 bases; unmatched junction bases: 7. Germline assignment: CDR1 MNHEY and CDR2 SMNVEV (reference sequence). The CDR3 coding sequence is TGTGCCAGCCCTAGACAGGGGAAACAAGAGACCCAGTACTTC. It codes for CASPRQGKQETQYF.

The chain joins TRBV11-2 to TRBJ2-1; D perhaps matches TRBD1 (6 bases). CDR3 length: 17 amino acids. Germline V CDR1 and CDR2: SGHAT, FQNNGV. V lost 5 bases and J lost 5, with 22 bases in between. The CDR3 nucleotides read TGTGCCAGCAGCCCGGTGGGGGCCGACAGAAGTAACAATGAGCAGTTCTTC. It yields the protein CASSPVGADRSNNEQFF.

DNA of the CDR3: TGTGCCAGCAGCTCCTACCGACAGGGATCAGATACGCAGTATTTT. Translating it yields CASSSYRQGSDTQYF. V and J are TRBV11-3 and TRBJ2-3; 7 bases fit TRBD1. This CDR3 is 15 amino acids long. The trim removed 4 bases at V and 4 bases at J, leaving 8 bases unmatched. From germline, CDR1 is SGHNT and CDR2 YENEEA.

This clone came up once. The chain recombines TRBV4-2 with TRBJ2-2; a weak D match, TRBD2 (5 bases). Trimming removed 2 bases from V and 2 bases from J, with 18 bases in between. This CDR3 has 18 amino acids. Germline assignment: CDR1 LGHNA and CDR2 YNFKEQ. CDR3 loop: CASSQRSPRTLNTGELFF. The CDR3 bases are TGTGCCAGCAGCCAACGAAGCCCCCGGACTCTAAACACCGGGGAGCTGTTTTTT.

V is TRBV7-3 and J is TRBJ2-4; 9 bases are shared with TRBD2. CDR1 is SGHTA, CDR2 FQGTGA, per germline. The ends lost 5 bases at V and 8 bases at J; junction bases unmatched: 13. This CDR3 has 16 amino acids. CDR3: CASSPSRGGRGYIQYF. The CDR3 region has the DNA TGTGCCAGCAGCCCCTCGAGAGGCGGGAGGGGGTACATTCAGTACTTC.

The DNA of the CDR3 is TGCGCCAGCAGTGGCCCGGGACAGGGTGTAGATACGCAGTATTTT. Its translation is CASSGPGQGVDTQYF. The chain uses TRBV10-2 and TRBJ2-3; 9 bases are shared with TRBD1. CDR1 is WSHSY and CDR2 is SAAADI in the germline V gene. With 4 bases clipped from V and 5 bases from J, the junction kept 7 bases outside the gene matches. This CDR3 is 15 amino acids long.

V usage is TRBV27 and J usage is TRBJ2-5, with TRBD2 matching 10 bases. Per germline, CDR1 MNHEY and CDR2 SMNVEV (reference sequence). The CDR3 has 16 amino acids. With 3 bases clipped from V and 5 bases from J, the junction kept 9 bases outside the gene matches. CDR3 in amino acids: CASSLKSGRAYETQYF. The CDR3 DNA reads TGTGCCAGCAGTTTGAAGAGCGGGAGGGCCTATGAGACCCAGTACTTC.

The chain employs TRBV6-1 and TRBJ1-2; no clear D. The length of the CDR3 is 15 residues. In germline, CDR1 is MNHNS, CDR2 SASEGT. V lost 7 bases and J lost 0, with 15 bases in between. CDR3 region: CASILNIQSNYGYTF. The CDR3, as DNA: TGTGCCAGCATTCTCAACATCCAGTCTAACTATGGCTACACCTTC.

The chain joins TRBV27 to TRBJ2-2; possible D gene TRBD1, 6 bases. Germline V lookup: CDR1 MNHEY, CDR2 SMNVEV (reference sequence). The CDR3 extends over 15 amino acids. Trimming cost V 6 bases and J 5 bases, with 16 bases left between them. This CDR3 reads CASRSTGIGTGELFF. DNA of the CDR3: TGTGCCAGCAGGTCTACAGGGATCGGTACCGGGGAGCTGTTTTTT.

The rearrangement uses TRBV4-3 and TRBJ2-1; maybe TRBD2 (5 bases). The V end was cut by 4 bases, the J end by 3 bases, with 28 bases between. The CDR3 spans 20 residues. Germline V CDR1 and CDR2: LGHNA, YSLEER. CDR3 in amino acids: CASSPPAVPNGGSGYNEQFF. Written as DNA, the CDR3 is TGCGCCAGCAGCCCCCCAGCGGTCCCCAACGGTGGGTCGGGCTACAATGAGCAGTTCTTC.

The J gene is TRBJ1-2, the V gene TRBV12-5, with 10 nucleotides matching TRBD1. With V trimmed by 5 bases and J by 3 bases, 15 bases remained unmatched. The CDR3 sequence is 18 residues long. Germline values: CDR1 LGHNT, CDR2 FRNRAP. The CDR3 loop reads CASGTGTGEAVRDYGYTF. CDR3 nucleotides: TGTGCTAGTGGTACCGGGACAGGGGAAGCTGTTAGGGACTATGGCTACACCTTC.

V usage is TRBV28 and J usage is TRBJ2-7, with a weak D call TRBD1 (6 bases). The V and J ends lost 4 bases and 3 bases respectively, with 16 bases between them. Germline CDR1 MDHEN, CDR2 SYDVKM. CDR3 size: 15 residues. As DNA, the CDR3 is TGTGCCAGCAGTTCTAAAGGGGGTAGCCTCTACGAGCAGTACTTC. Protein: CASSSKGGSLYEQYF.

This clone has only one observation. The V call is TRBV4-1, the J call TRBJ1-2; TRBD1 agrees at 7 bases. This CDR3 spans 16 amino acids. J was trimmed by 0 bases and V by 4 bases; bases with no gene match: 8. Germline loops: CDR1 MGHRA, CDR2 YSYEKL. CDR3 sequence (DNA): TGCGCCAGCAGCCCCTGGCCGGACAGGTCTAACTATGGCTACACCTTC. It translates to CASSPWPDRSNYGYTF.

The chain recombines TRBV4-3 with TRBJ2-2, with D unclear. The CDR3 consists of 17 residues. V was cut by 3 bases and J by 0 bases, with 14 bases left in between. CDR1 is LGHNA and CDR2 is YSLEER in the germline V gene. The CDR3 DNA reads as TGCGCCAGCAGCCAGATAAAGAGTCCCCCGAACACCGGGGAGCTGTTTTTT. Amino acid sequence: CASSQIKSPPNTGELFF.

The chain couples TRBV4-3 to TRBJ2-5, with D tentatively TRBD2 (6 bases). The CDR3 totals 15 residues. Germline V lookup: CDR1 LGHNA, CDR2 YSLEER. Trimming took off 0 bases at V and 5 bases at J, with 13 bases between the two ends. The CDR3 bases are TGCGCCAGCAGCCAAGATAGGGGACGGGGGGAGACCCAGTACTTC. This sequence encodes CASSQDRGRGETQYF.

This rearrangement joins TRBV6-4 to TRBJ1-5; 7 bases line up with TRBD1. CDR3 size: 17 residues. From germline, CDR1 is MRHNA and CDR2 SNTAGT. With V trimmed by 7 bases and J by 11 bases, 23 bases remained unmatched. The CDR3 sequence: CASIRDSDRYLNQAQHF. The CDR3 DNA follows: TGTGCCAGCATCCGGGACAGCGATCGATATCTGAATCAAGCCCAGCATTTT.

This chain links TRBV28 with TRBJ1-1; perhaps TRBD1 as D (5 bases). Germline CDR1 MDHEN, CDR2 SYDVKM. The CDR3 runs to 17 residues. V lost 2 bases to trimming and J lost 1 base, with 17 bases between them. DNA of the CDR3: TGTGCCAGCAGTTTAAGTCTGGGGGGTGGGCAGAACACTGAAGCTTTCTTT. Amino acid sequence: CASSLSLGGGQNTEAFF.

The chain carries TRBV6-1 and TRBJ2-2; D uncertain. From germline, CDR1 is MNHNS and CDR2 SASEGT. Deletions cut 8 bases from V and 3 bases from J, with 13 bases between. This CDR3 comprises 14 residues. DNA for the CDR3: TGTGCCAGCGGGTGGGTCGACTACACCGGGGAGCTGTTTTTT. Translated: CASGWVDYTGELFF.